Below, 27 T cell receptor beta chains from the same sample are listed, as sequenced in a study of T cell responses to AZD1222 COVID-19 vaccine. Assay: immunoSEQ multiplex PCR; the TCRdb copy retains only in-frame clones and omits some. The sample lists around 140,000 clones, about 86% seen once, with about 4.8% in the top ten. Sequenced here: peripheral blood, sampled 28 days after the second AZD1222 dose. Source of these receptors: an adult who received the AZD1222 COVID-19 vaccine.

The rearrangement joins TRBV9 to TRBJ2-1; 11 positions agree with TRBD2. This CDR3 contains 17 residues. Germline CDR1 SGDLS, CDR2 YYNGEE. The V segment lost 1 base and the J segment 4 bases; nucleotides outside the gene matches: 7. DNA of the CDR3: TGTGCCAGCAGCGTATTTAGCGGGGGGGCAGATTACAATGAGCAGTTCTTC. Amino acid sequence: CASSVFSGGADYNEQFF.

The V call is TRBV6-5, the J call TRBJ2-3; D uncertain. V dropped 0 bases and J dropped 0 bases, with 10 bases sitting between them. CDR3 size: 16 residues. The V gene's germline CDR1 is MNHEY and CDR2 SVGAGI. The CDR3 coding sequence is TGTGCCAGCAGTTACTCAGTCAGCGTTAGCACAGATACGCAGTATTTT. Protein: CASSYSVSVSTDTQYF.

This CDR3 reads CASSLGGPYEQYF. CDR3 in DNA: TGTGCCAGCAGCTTAGGGGGACCCTACGAGCAGTACTTC. This chain links TRBV7-2 with TRBJ2-7; D is tentatively TRBD1 or TRBD2 (5 bases each). V dropped 1 base and J dropped 2 bases, with 6 bases sitting between them. The CDR3 sequence is 13 residues long. Per the germline V gene, CDR1 is SGHTA and CDR2 is FQGNSA.

The chain has TRBV7-2 and TRBJ2-1, with 10 positions matching TRBD2. V dropped 3 bases and J dropped 0; count of bases not matched to a gene: 5. CDR3 length equals 17 residues. CDR1 and CDR2 from the germline V gene are SGHTA and FQGNSA. CDR3 protein: CASSLLAGVLSYNEQFF. The CDR3 nucleotides are TGTGCCAGCAGCTTGCTAGCGGGGGTTCTCTCCTACAATGAGCAGTTCTTC.

The V and J genes are TRBV11-1 and TRBJ2-2, with D possibly being TRBD2 (6 bases). The V and J ends lost 4 bases and 4 bases respectively, with 16 bases between them. CDR1 SGHAT and CDR2 FQDESV come from the germline V gene (reference sequence). The CDR3 has 16 amino acids. The CDR3 loop is CASSYFGGGTTGELFF. The DNA of the CDR3 is TGTGCCAGCAGCTACTTCGGGGGTGGGACCACCGGGGAGCTGTTTTTT.

The V call is TRBV5-1, the J call TRBJ1-1; unclear D gene. Germline V gene sequence: CDR1 SGHRS, CDR2 YFSETQ. Trimming shortened V by 5 bases and J by 4 bases, and 12 bases separated the two germline ends. CDR3 length: 13 amino acids. The CDR3 nucleotides read TGCGCCAGCAGTTCTGGGTTTGCCACTGAAGCTTTCTTT. Translated: CASSSGFATEAFF.

The genes are TRBV30 and TRBJ1-5; the D gene is possibly TRBD1 (5 bases). Germline CDR1 is GTSNPN and CDR2 is SVGIG (reference sequence). The CDR3 sequence is 13 residues long. V dropped 3 bases and J dropped 12 bases, with 18 bases sitting between them. This CDR3 reads CAWRTTGGRLQHF. The CDR3 DNA is TGTGCCTGGAGGACGACCGGGGGACGGCTCCAGCATTTT. Filled out from reference TRBV30 and TRBJ1-5, the complete variable domain reads SQTIHQWPATLVQPVGSPLSLECTVEGTSNPNLYWYRQAAGRGLQLLFYSVGIGQISSEVPQNLSASRPQDRQFILSSKKLLLSDSGFYLCAWRTTGGRLQHFGDGTRLSIL.

CDR3: CASSVAGATNEKLFF. CDR3 DNA: TGTGCCAGCAGTGTAGCCGGGGCAACTAATGAAAAACTGTTTTTT. The chain uses TRBV6-1 and TRBJ1-4; D is unclear. This CDR3 has 15 amino acids. Germline V gene data show CDR1 as MNHNS and CDR2 as SASEGT. V was trimmed by 4 bases and J by 0 bases, leaving 9 bases between them.

Note on this clone: Other DNA sequences in the sample encode the same CDR3. The CDR3 coding sequence is TGTGCCATTGGTGGAAGCACAGATACGCAGTATTTT. This gives the protein CAIGGSTDTQYF. The chain recombines TRBV10-3 with TRBJ2-3; D is unclear. The CDR3 contains 12 residues. V was trimmed by 9 bases and J by 0 bases, leaving 7 bases between them. Germline CDR1 and CDR2: ENHRY and SYGVKD.

The sample holds a few counts of this clone. The chain has TRBV7-6 and TRBJ2-7, with a possible D match to TRBD1 (5 bases). Germline V gene lookup returns CDR1 SGHVS and CDR2 FNYEAQ. This CDR3 has 13 residues. V gave up 1 base and J gave up 5 bases, with 9 bases separating them. CDR3 nucleotides: TGTGCCAGCAGCTTAGGGGGCAAAAACGAGCAGTACTTC. The encoded protein is CASSLGGKNEQYF. The variable domain in full, with the rest retrieved from reference TRBV7-6 and TRBJ2-7, is GAGVSQSPRYKVTKRGQDVALRCDPISGHVSLYWYRQALGQGPEFLTYFNYEAQQDKSGLPNDRFSAERPEGSISTLTIQRTEQRDSAMYRCASSLGGKNEQYFGPGTRLTVT.

This clone was found once. The rearrangement joins TRBV9 to TRBJ2-3; D possibly corresponds to TRBD2 (6 bases). Germline V lookup: CDR1 SGDLS, CDR2 YYNGEE. Trimming pared 5 bases from V and 5 bases from J, leaving 21 bases between. This CDR3 has 16 residues. The CDR3 nucleotides are TGTGCCAGCAGACCCGGCCTAATCGGGAGTTTAGATACGCAGTATTTT. Its translation is CASRPGLIGSLDTQYF.

This clone has a handful of counts. The J gene is TRBJ1-2, the V gene TRBV5-6, with a tentative D call TRBD1 (5 bases). Looked up from germline, CDR1 is SGHDT and CDR2 is YYEEEE. Trimming pared 2 bases from V and 6 bases from J, leaving 11 bases between. The CDR3 contains 13 residues. The CDR3 region is CASSFQWGDGYTF. DNA for the CDR3: TGTGCCAGCAGCTTCCAGTGGGGGGATGGCTACACCTTC.

The rearrangement links TRBV28 to TRBJ1-2; D remains unclear. The germline CDR1 and CDR2 sequences are MDHEN and SYDVKM. The CDR3 length is 13 residues. V was clipped by 2 bases and J by 6 bases, with 10 bases between them. The CDR3 region is CASSLVGYDGYTF. CDR3 nucleotides: TGTGCCAGCAGTTTAGTAGGGTACGATGGCTACACCTTC.

This clone came up once. V and J are TRBV4-1 and TRBJ1-4; TRBD1 might be the D (6 bases). The germline V and J ends were trimmed by 2 bases and 0 bases, with 13 bases remaining between them. The CDR3 has 17 amino acids. Germline assignment: CDR1 MGHRA and CDR2 YSYEKL. CDR3 sequence reads: CASSQPGTPTTNEKLFF. In nucleotides, the CDR3 is TGCGCCAGCAGCCAACCCGGGACACCAACAACTAATGAAAAACTGTTTTTT.

V usage is TRBV3-1 (or the pseudogene TRBV3-2) and J usage is TRBJ2-3; tentative D call: TRBD1 (5 bases). The V end lost 0 bases, the J end lost 2 bases, and 12 bases lay between the germline ends. CDR1 LGHDT and CDR2 YNNKEL come from the germline V gene (reference sequence). This CDR3 region has 16 residues. CDR3 nucleotide sequence: TGTGCCAGCAGCCAAGACAGGGCTCGGGTCACAGATACGCAGTATTTT. This sequence encodes CASSQDRARVTDTQYF.

J is TRBJ2-3 and V is TRBV7-2, with D perhaps TRBD1 or TRBD2 (5 bases each). Trimming removed 0 bases at V and 5 bases at J, with 15 bases between. There are 16 residues in the CDR3. In germline, CDR1 is SGHTA, CDR2 FQGNSA. The CDR3 coding sequence is TGTGCCAGCAGCTTAGCCGCGTCCGCGAGGGGAGATACGCAGTATTTT. Protein product: CASSLAASARGDTQYF. The entire variable domain, with the rest obtained from reference TRBV7-2 and TRBJ2-3, is as follows: GAGVSQSPSNKVTEKGKDVELRCDPISGHTALYWYRQSLGQGLEFLIYFQGNSAPDKSGLPSDRFSAERTGGSVSTLTIQRTQQEDSAVYLCASSLAASARGDTQYFGPGTRLTVL.

This chain connects TRBV10-1 to TRBJ1-2, with 7 bases matching TRBD1. The germline V gene encodes CDR1 WNHNN and CDR2 SYGVQD (reference sequence). CDR3 size: 14 residues. The V and J ends lost 7 bases and 0 bases, in that order; junction bases with no gene match: 5. The CDR3 loop is CASTRQGSNYGYTF. CDR3 nucleotide sequence: TGCGCCAGCACTCGACAGGGTTCTAACTATGGCTACACCTTC.

This clone occurred a few times. The CDR3 region is CASSQAIQARHTEAFF. CDR3 in DNA: TGCGCCAGCAGCCAAGCCATCCAGGCCCGTCACACTGAAGCTTTCTTT. The rearrangement uses TRBV4-1 and TRBJ1-1; no reliable D call. From germline, CDR1 is MGHRA and CDR2 YSYEKL. CDR3 size: 16 residues. V lost 1 base and J lost 3, with 15 bases in between.

This clone was seen only a few times. This rearrangement joins TRBV19 to TRBJ1-2; no clear D gene. Trimming stripped 7 bases from V and 6 bases from J, with 18 bases between. The germline gives CDR1 LNHDA, CDR2 SQIVND (reference sequence). This CDR3 contains 14 residues. CDR3 region: CASIRGTRGDGYTF. CDR3 in DNA: TGTGCCAGTATCAGAGGAACGCGTGGGGATGGCTACACCTTC.

This chain connects TRBV28 to TRBJ2-7; TRBD1 matches at 9 bases. The CDR3 sequence is 14 residues long. V lost 7 bases and J lost 4; bases outside the gene matches: 8. Germline values: CDR1 MDHEN, CDR2 SYDVKM. Here the CDR3 DNA reads TGTGCCAGCAAGAGGACAGGGGCACTTTACGAGCAGTACTTC. Translation: CASKRTGALYEQYF.

The chain uses TRBV10-3 and TRBJ2-3, with D perhaps given as TRBD1 or TRBD2 (6 bases each). Trimming shortened V by 3 bases and J by 0 bases, and 10 bases separated the two germline ends. Germline V CDR1 and CDR2: ENHRY, SYGVKD. This CDR3 spans 15 amino acids. In DNA, the CDR3 is TGTGCCATCAGTGACGGAGGGGGTAGCACAGATACGCAGTATTTT. It yields the protein CAISDGGGSTDTQYF.

This clone was seen a handful of times. The chain has TRBV19 and TRBJ2-1, with D uncertain. Germline values: CDR1 LNHDA, CDR2 SQIVND (reference sequence). With 1 base removed from V and 8 bases from J, the gap between germline ends came to 6 bases. The CDR3 covers 12 residues. The CDR3, as DNA: TGTGCCAGTAGTATAGTTGTATATGAGCAGTTCTTC. Translated: CASSIVVYEQFF.

The CDR3 protein is CASSYSTDRDRGYTF. Written as DNA, the CDR3 is TGTGCCAGCAGTTACTCGACGGACAGGGACCGGGGCTACACCTTC. The V and J genes are TRBV6-5 and TRBJ1-2; 8 nucleotides match TRBD1. Germline lookup yields CDR1 MNHEY and CDR2 SVGAGI. J was trimmed by 8 bases and V by 0 bases; bases with no gene match: 8. The CDR3 is 15 residues long.

The chain employs TRBV6-1 and TRBJ2-2; no clear D gene. Between the trimmed V and J ends, which lost 0 bases and 6 bases, there was a span of 8 bases. Germline-derived CDR1 and CDR2 are MNHNS and SASEGT. This CDR3 contains 14 residues. Here the CDR3 reads CASSEARTAGELFF. CDR3 bases: TGTGCCAGCAGTGAAGCAAGGACCGCCGGGGAGCTGTTTTTT.

The rearrangement links TRBV9 to TRBJ2-2; D call uncertain. The CDR3 is 16 residues long. Trimming took 0 bases from V and 3 from J, leaving 12 bases between them. Germline V gene sequence: CDR1 SGDLS, CDR2 YYNGEE. The CDR3 here is CASSVVSPPYTGELFF. DNA for the CDR3: TGTGCCAGCAGCGTAGTTTCGCCTCCTTACACCGGGGAGCTGTTTTTT. Based on the CDR3 plus reference TRBV9 and TRBJ2-2, the full variable domain is DSGVTQTPKHLITATGQRVTLRCSPRSGDLSVYWYQQSLDQGLQFLIQYYNGEERAKGNILERFSAQQFPDLHSELNLSSLELGDSALYFCASSVVSPPYTGELFFGEGSRLTVL.

This chain links TRBV28 with TRBJ2-2; no clear D. The CDR3 totals 13 residues. Germline CDR1 reads MDHEN; CDR2 reads SYDVKM. Between the trimmed V and J ends, which lost 8 bases and 5 bases, there was a span of 12 bases. The CDR3 DNA reads TGTGCCAGCGGTAGCCCCGGAACCGGGGAGCTGTTTTTT. This sequence encodes CASGSPGTGELFF.

This chain joins TRBV9 and TRBJ2-2, with 8 bases matching TRBD2. There are 16 residues in the CDR3. In germline, CDR1 is SGDLS, CDR2 YYNGEE. Trimming took 4 bases from V and 4 from J; bases not matched to a gene: 9. The CDR3: CASSTTPGLGTGELFF. CDR3 DNA: TGTGCCAGCAGCACCACGCCGGGACTAGGCACCGGGGAGCTGTTTTTT.